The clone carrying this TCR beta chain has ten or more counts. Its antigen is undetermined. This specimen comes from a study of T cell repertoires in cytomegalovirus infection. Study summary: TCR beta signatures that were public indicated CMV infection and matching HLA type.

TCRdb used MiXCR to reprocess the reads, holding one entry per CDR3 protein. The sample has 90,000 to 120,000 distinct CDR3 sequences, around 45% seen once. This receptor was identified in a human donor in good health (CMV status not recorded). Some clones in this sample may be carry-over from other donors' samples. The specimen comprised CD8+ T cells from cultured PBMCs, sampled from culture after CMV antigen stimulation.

For the CDR3, the DNA is TGTGCCAGCAGTTACTTGTTCCCAGCGGGGGGGCTGGGCGATGAGCAGTTCTTC. Translated, it gives CASSYLFPAGGLGDEQFF. The chain links TRBV6-6 to TRBJ2-1; 10 bases align to TRBD2. Per germline, CDR1 MNHNY and CDR2 SVGAGI (reference sequence). V was pared by 1 base and J by 8 bases, with 14 bases of the junction left unmatched. The CDR3 sequence is 18 residues long.